Each of the 8 T cell receptor beta chains below was sequenced from the same sample in a study of cytomegalovirus exposure and HLA in healthy donors. The table came from immunoSEQ multiplex PCR; TCRdb's copy has only in-frame clones and leaves some out. The table lists about 360,000 clones, roughly 89% of them singletons. What was sequenced was PBMCs. These receptors originate from a woman under 30 in good health and CMV-seronegative.

This clone appeared a single time. The J gene is TRBJ2-7, the V gene TRBV11-1; TRBD1 aligns across 7 bases. This CDR3 comprises 15 residues. Germline CDR1 is SGHAT and CDR2 is FQDESV (reference sequence). With 5 bases clipped from V and 0 bases from J, the junction kept 7 bases outside the gene matches. CDR3 bases: TGTGCCAGCAGCCGGGACAGCCCTTCCTCCTACGAGCAGTACTTC. Protein product: CASSRDSPSSYEQYF.

The rearrangement links TRBV10-2 to TRBJ2-7, with 7 bases that match TRBD2. J gave up 4 bases and V 10 bases, and 16 bases lay outside the gene matches. Per the germline V gene, CDR1 is WSHSY and CDR2 is SAAADI. The CDR3 loop spans 15 amino acids. CDR3 DNA: TGCGCCACCCGAGGACTAGTAGGGCCCGATTACGAGCAGTACTTC. Translating it yields CATRGLVGPDYEQYF.

The V call is TRBV9, the J call TRBJ1-2; TRBD1 might be the D (6 bases). V was cut by 0 bases and J by 2 bases, with 11 bases left in between. Germline CDR1 SGDLS, CDR2 YYNGEE. CDR3 size: 15 residues. This CDR3 reads CASSVDLGANYGYTF. CDR3 sequence (DNA): TGTGCCAGCAGCGTAGATTTGGGGGCGAACTATGGCTACACCTTC.

The V gene is TRBV7-6, the J gene TRBJ2-7; D possibly corresponds to TRBD2 (5 bases). The germline V gene has CDR1 SGHVS and CDR2 FNYEAQ. This CDR3 has 13 amino acids. V lost 6 bases and J lost 4, with 13 bases in between. CDR3 coding DNA: TGTGCCAGCAGTCTCGGAGGTCTGTACGAGCAGTACTTC. Residues: CASSLGGLYEQYF.

This clone was observed a few times. The V call is TRBV5-1, the J call TRBJ2-7; 8 nucleotides agree with TRBD1. Germline CDR1 reads SGHRS; CDR2 reads YFSETQ. V shed 4 bases, J shed 5 bases, and the junction held 8 bases outside the gene matches. The CDR3 is 14 residues long. The CDR3 reads CASSPRQGYHEQYF. The CDR3 DNA reads as TGCGCCAGCAGCCCAAGACAGGGGTACCACGAGCAGTACTTC.

This sequence joins TRBV6-5 and TRBJ2-1; perhaps TRBD2 as D (6 bases). Trimming removed 10 bases from V and 13 bases from J, with 17 bases in between. The CDR3 covers 11 residues. Germline V gene sequence: CDR1 MNHEY, CDR2 SVGAGI. CDR3 loop: CATSDYLTQFF. The CDR3 DNA follows: TGTGCCACCTCGGACTACTTAACCCAGTTCTTC.

V and J are TRBV19 and TRBJ1-1; TRBD1 agrees at 8 bases. Germline V gene sequence: CDR1 LNHDA, CDR2 SQIVND (reference sequence). V shed 8 bases, J shed 7 bases, and the junction held 6 bases outside the gene matches. The CDR3 spans 12 residues. The CDR3 sequence: CASRTGKVEAFF. The CDR3 nucleotides are TGTGCCAGTCGGACAGGGAAGGTTGAAGCTTTCTTT.

This chain uses TRBV2 with TRBJ2-2, with 7 bases matching TRBD2. The germline gives CDR1 SNHLY, CDR2 FYNNEI. The CDR3 contains 14 residues. Germline trimming cut 6 bases from V and 5 bases from J; bases unmatched to any gene: 6. CDR3 nucleotides: TGTGCCAGCAGAGGGGAGGGCGGAACCGGGGAGCTGTTTTTT. Translated: CASRGEGGTGELFF.